The clone carrying this T cell receptor (beta chain) showed up many times. This specimen belongs to a study of CD8+CD57+ T cells in acquired aplastic anemia. Germline CDR1 reads SGDLS; CDR2 reads YYNGEE. Trimming took off 3 bases at V and 1 base at J, with 7 bases between the two ends. The CDR3 consists of 14 residues. Genomic DNA templated the TCR beta VDJ and CDR3 profiling. TCRdb reprocessed the reads via MiXCR and lists one record per CDR3 protein. The sample lists about 68,000 distinct CDR3 sequences, roughly 50% occurring once. Sequencing was done on a sample of sorted CD4+, CD8+, or CD8+CD57+ T cells (not recorded which) from PBMCs. The TCR originated in a human donor in good health, serving as a control. The chain combines TRBV9 with TRBJ2-2; D unclear. The CDR3 here is CASSALMNTGELFF. CDR3 bases: TGTGCCAGCAGCGCACTTATGAACACCGGGGAGCTGTTTTTT.